The rows below give T cell receptor beta chains drawn from one sample of a study of shared clonotypes between healthy human individuals. The protocol was immunoSEQ multiplex PCR, while the TCRdb copy is restricted to in-frame clones and leaves out a portion. The repertoire includes fewer than 1 million clones, 90% to 97% of them detected once, and less than 0.25% sits in the top ten. Sequences were obtained from naive CD8+ T cells sorted from blood. These receptors all come from a man in his thirties or forties in good health. Both conserved end residues are part of each CDR3. The D gene is left open where the match is weak. Expanded clones are given a class, and other clones once, few, many or no size at all.

d_call: TRBD1; v_call: TRBV11-2; clone_size: -; j_call: TRBJ2-5; cdr3_nt: TGTGCCAGCAGCTTAGAGACAGGGGCGTGGGGCGGGGAGACCCAGTACTTC; cdr3_aa: CASSLETGAWGGETQYF
d_call: -; v_call: TRBV9; clone_size: -; j_call: TRBJ1-2; cdr3_nt: TGTGCCAGCAGCACACGCCGGAGGGCGGAAGGCTACACCTTC; cdr3_aa: CASSTRRRAEGYTF
d_call: TRBD1; v_call: TRBV19; clone_size: -; j_call: TRBJ1-5; cdr3_nt: TGTGCCAGTAGTATAGATGGGGTTGGGACAGGGCATCAGCCCCAGCATTTT; cdr3_aa: CASSIDGVGTGHQPQHF
d_call: -; v_call: TRBV7-9; clone_size: -; j_call: TRBJ2-1; cdr3_nt: TGTGCCGCAGAGGGGGGAGCCTACAATGAGCAGTTCTTC; cdr3_aa: CAAEGGAYNEQFF
d_call: TRBD1; v_call: TRBV27; clone_size: once; j_call: TRBJ2-7; cdr3_nt: TGTGCCAGCAGAGGGACAGGGGTTGGGTACGAGCAGTACTTC; cdr3_aa: CASRGTGVGYEQYF
d_call: -; v_call: TRBV5-5; clone_size: -; j_call: TRBJ2-1; cdr3_nt: TGTGCCAGCAGCCTGGGACTTATCGAGAATGAGCAGTTCTTC; cdr3_aa: CASSLGLIENEQFF
d_call: -; v_call: TRBV19; clone_size: -; j_call: TRBJ2-6; cdr3_nt: TGTGCCAGTGAGCCGTTTGGGGCTGGGGCCAACGTCCTGACTTTC; cdr3_aa: CASEPFGAGANVLTF
d_call: TRBD1; v_call: TRBV7-9; clone_size: -; j_call: TRBJ2-7; cdr3_nt: TGTGCCAGCAGCTCGACTTTAGGGGGCCGGGAGCAGTACTTC; cdr3_aa: CASSSTLGGREQYF
d_call: -; v_call: TRBV4-1; clone_size: -; j_call: TRBJ1-1; cdr3_nt: TGCGCCAGCAGCCAACAAGTGAACACTGAAGCTTTCTTT; cdr3_aa: CASSQQVNTEAFF
d_call: -; v_call: TRBV7-9; clone_size: -; j_call: TRBJ2-3; cdr3_nt: TGTGCCAGCAGCCCTCCTTCCGGACCCACAGATACGCAGTATTTT; cdr3_aa: CASSPPSGPTDTQYF
d_call: -; v_call: TRBV9; clone_size: -; j_call: TRBJ2-6; cdr3_nt: TGTGCCAGCAGCCCCAGGGGGGGTTCTGGGGCCAACGTCCTGACTTTC; cdr3_aa: CASSPRGGSGANVLTF
d_call: -; v_call: TRBV25-1; clone_size: -; j_call: TRBJ2-7; cdr3_nt: TGTGCCAGCAGTGAATCGTCAGCCTACGAGCAGTACTTC; cdr3_aa: CASSESSAYEQYF
d_call: TRBD2; v_call: TRBV15; clone_size: once; j_call: TRBJ2-1; cdr3_nt: TGTGCCACCAGCAGGGCGGGAGGGCAGAGGAATGAGCAGTTCTTC; cdr3_aa: CATSRAGGQRNEQFF
d_call: -; v_call: TRBV29-1; clone_size: -; j_call: TRBJ2-7; cdr3_nt: TGCAGCGCTAGGGCGGCTAGCTCCTACGAGCAGTACTTC; cdr3_aa: CSARAASSYEQYF